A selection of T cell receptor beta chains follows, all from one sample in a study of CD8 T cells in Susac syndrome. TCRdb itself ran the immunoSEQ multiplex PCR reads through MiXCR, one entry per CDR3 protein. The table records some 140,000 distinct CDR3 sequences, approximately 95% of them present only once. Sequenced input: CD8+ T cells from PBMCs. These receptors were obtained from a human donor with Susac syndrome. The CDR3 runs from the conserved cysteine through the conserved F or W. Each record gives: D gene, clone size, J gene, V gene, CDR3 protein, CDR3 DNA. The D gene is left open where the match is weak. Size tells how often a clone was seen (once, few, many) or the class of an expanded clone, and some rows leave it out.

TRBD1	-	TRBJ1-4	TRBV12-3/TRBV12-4	CASSLAWDRDEKLFF	TGTGCCAGCAGTTTAGCATGGGACAGGGACGAAAAACTGTTTTTT
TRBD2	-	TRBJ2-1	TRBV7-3	CASSLQTGGDEQFF	TGTGCCAGCAGCTTACAAACGGGAGGTGATGAGCAGTTCTTC
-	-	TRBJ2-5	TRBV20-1	CSLKMETQYF	TGCAGTTTAAAGATGGAGACCCAGTACTTC
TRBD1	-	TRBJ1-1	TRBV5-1	CASSWDTGTGDTEAFF	TGCGCCAGCAGCTGGGATACCGGGACAGGGGACACTGAAGCTTTCTTT
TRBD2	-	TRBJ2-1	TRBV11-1	CASSSRQARLAGAFLEQFF	TGTGCCAGCAGCTCTAGACAGGCCAGACTAGCGGGAGCATTTTTGGAGCAGTTCTTC
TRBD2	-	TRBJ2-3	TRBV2	CASSEGGMNTDTQYF	TGTGCCAGCAGTGAGGGGGGGATGAACACAGATACGCAGTATTTT
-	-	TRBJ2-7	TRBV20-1	CSAGTVYEQYF	TGCAGTGCTGGGACGGTCTACGAGCAGTACTTC
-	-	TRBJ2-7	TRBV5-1	CASSLAPSPYEQYF	TGCGCCAGCAGCTTGGCCCCTAGCCCCTACGAGCAGTACTTC
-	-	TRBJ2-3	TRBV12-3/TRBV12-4	CASSPSVDTQYF	TGTGCCAGCAGCCCTTCGGTAGATACGCAGTATTTT
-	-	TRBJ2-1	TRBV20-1	CSARFPHIAGSYNEQFF	TGCAGTGCTAGATTTCCACATATAGCCGGCTCCTACAATGAGCAGTTCTTC
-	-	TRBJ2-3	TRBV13	CASSLGRWADTQYF	TGTGCCAGCAGCTTAGGACGATGGGCGGATACGCAGTATTTT
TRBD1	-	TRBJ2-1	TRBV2	CASTVWDSVNEQFF	TGTGCCAGCACGGTTTGGGACAGCGTCAATGAGCAGTTCTTC
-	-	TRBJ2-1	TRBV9	CASSLVVHEQFF	TGTGCCAGCAGCCTAGTGGTCCATGAGCAGTTCTTC
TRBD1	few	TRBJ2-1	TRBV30	CARTPGTGVNEQFF	TGTGCCCGGACACCCGGGACAGGGGTGAATGAGCAGTTCTTC
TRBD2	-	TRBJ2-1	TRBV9	CASNREGYNEQFF	TGTGCCAGCAATCGGGAGGGCTACAATGAGCAGTTCTTC
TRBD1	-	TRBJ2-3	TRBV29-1	CSVGTGDSDTQYF	TGCAGCGTGGGGACAGGGGATTCAGATACGCAGTATTTT
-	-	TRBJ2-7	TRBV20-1	CSARDLKYEQYF	TGCAGTGCTAGAGATCTTAAGTACGAGCAGTACTTC
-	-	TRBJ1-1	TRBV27	CASTSTGYTEAFF	TGTGCCAGCACCTCGACAGGTTACACTGAAGCTTTCTTT
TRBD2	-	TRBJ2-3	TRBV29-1	CSVVAGATDTQYF	TGCAGCGTGGTAGCGGGAGCCACAGATACGCAGTATTTT
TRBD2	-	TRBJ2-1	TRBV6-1	CASSVAGGAYNEQFF	TGTGCCAGCAGTGTGGCGGGAGGGGCCTACAATGAGCAGTTCTTC
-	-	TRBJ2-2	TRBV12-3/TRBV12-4	CASSLGSRELFF	TGTGCCAGCAGTTTAGGGAGTAGGGAGCTGTTTTTT
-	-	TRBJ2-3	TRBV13	CATRADTDTQYF	TGTGCCACTCGAGCGGACACAGATACGCAGTATTTT
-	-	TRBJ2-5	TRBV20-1	CSARDSNILETQYF	TGCAGTGCTAGAGATAGTAATATCCTAGAGACCCAGTACTTC
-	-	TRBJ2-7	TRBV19	CASQDVISYEQYF	TGTGCCAGCCAAGACGTGATCTCCTACGAGCAGTACTTC
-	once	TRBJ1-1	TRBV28	CASSLQELNTEAFF	TGTGCCAGCAGTTTACAGGAGTTGAACACTGAAGCTTTCTTT
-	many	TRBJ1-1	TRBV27	CASSLGLNTEAFF	TGTGCCAGTAGTCTCGGATTAAACACTGAAGCTTTCTTT
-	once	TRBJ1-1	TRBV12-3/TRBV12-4	CASSPPSVSLTEAFF	TGTGCCAGCAGCCCTCCATCCGTATCCCTCACTGAAGCTTTCTTT